This T cell receptor beta chain was documented in a study of PD-1 blockade in mismatch repair-deficient tumors (dated by TCRdb to the late 2010s). For the study in its entirety: Between late 2013 and September 2016, the trial enrolled roughly 80 consecutive patients with about eleven types of mismatch repair-deficient cancer, all of whom had received prior treatment and were progressing. Tumor-associated T cell clones were tracked in the peripheral blood of patients responding to PD-1 blockade by deep sequencing of TCR CDR3 regions. What the authors observed across the whole study: Rapid expansion after pembrolizumab followed by contraction, generally before radiologic responses, was shown by tumor-resident clones, which were often undetectable in blood before treatment. Of roughly seven peptides, a few triggered clonal expansion, producing some 150 unique blood TCRs, of which roughly seven were also present in tumor, and every positive peptide came from a frameshift mutation.

Library prep was done by the immunoSEQ multiplex PCR assay. The study's own analysis went as follows. A clone was defined as neoantigen-specific if the clone expanded significantly to the relevant peptide but showed no significant expansion to any other peptide tested. Not all clones reach the TCRdb copy of this immuneACCESS table, which keeps in-frame sequences only. Checked studies attribute under half of the gap to unresolved V genes and leave the rest unexplained. V and J calls and clone size are given by that table; D and trimming were obtained from the DNA. In all, the sample holds 10,000 or so clones, and under 95% of those were seen once. The ten biggest clones cover approximately 9.8% of the sample. As for this clone: Its binding antigen is unknown. No much larger clone exists at a distance of one base, and base qualities are not known.

Reading the label with the study, this specimen's time point is: approximately eleven-day in vitro stimulation with candidate neoantigen peptide 3. Mismatch repair deficiency in every enrolled patient was established by polymerase chain reaction or immunohistochemistry. Three patients who responded to pembrolizumab therapy underwent TCR sequencing. Seven ELISpot-reactive candidate neoantigen peptides were each used in a roughly eleven-day in vitro stimulation before TCR sequencing. A control culture with no peptide was handled in the same way and served as the baseline for calculating clone fold changes. In the phase II trial, pembrolizumab PD-1 blockade was tested prospectively in advanced mismatch repair-deficient cancers, no matter which tissue of origin the cancers came from. The receptor's source is an adult with mismatch repair-deficient cancer. Sequencing used cells cultured in vitro, obtained from a patient treated with pembrolizumab.

The CDR3 protein: CASSPLAGEETQYF. The sequenced DNA is TGTGCCAGCAGCCCCCTAGCGGGGGAAGAGACCCAGTACTTC. Recombination linked TRBV5-5 to TRBJ2-5, with 10 bases in between that match TRBD2. V ends up 4 bases short and J 3 bases short, with an unmatched junction base count of 3. The CDR3 runs 14 residues from the cysteine to the phenylalanine. Only CDR3 DNA remains: 42 bases, in frame from the first base. In the germline V gene (reference sequence), CDR1 corresponds to SGHKS and CDR2 to YYEKEE.